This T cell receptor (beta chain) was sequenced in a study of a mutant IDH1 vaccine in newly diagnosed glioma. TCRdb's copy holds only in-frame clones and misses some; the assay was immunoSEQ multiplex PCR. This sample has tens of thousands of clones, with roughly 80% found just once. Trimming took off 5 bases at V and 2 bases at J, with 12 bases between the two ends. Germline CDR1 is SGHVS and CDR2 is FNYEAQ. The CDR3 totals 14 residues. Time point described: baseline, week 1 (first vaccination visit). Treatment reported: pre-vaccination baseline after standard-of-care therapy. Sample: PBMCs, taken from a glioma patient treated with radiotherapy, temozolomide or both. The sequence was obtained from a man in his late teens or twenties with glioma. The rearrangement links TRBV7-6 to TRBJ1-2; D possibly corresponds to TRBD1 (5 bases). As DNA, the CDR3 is TGTGCCAGCAGCCCCGGGGGAGGCAACTATGGCTACACCTTC. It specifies CASSPGGGNYGYTF.